Listed here are 24 T cell receptor beta chains from one sample, sequenced in a study of blood T cell repertoires in COVID-19. The table came from immunoSEQ multiplex PCR; TCRdb's copy has only in-frame clones and leaves some out. This repertoire shows fewer than 200,000 clones, roughly 84% found once; its top ten account for 3% to 3.5%. The sequenced sample was PBMCs or T cells enriched from blood (not recorded which). These receptors were collected from a woman younger than 45 who had been exposed to COVID-19.

CDR3 amino acids: CASSLRDSYGYTF. The CDR3 DNA sequence: TGTGCCAGCAGCCTCCGGGACAGCTATGGCTACACCTTC. This sequence joins TRBV3-1 (or the pseudogene TRBV3-2) and TRBJ1-2; TRBD1 matches at 7 bases. Germline loops: CDR1 LGHDT, CDR2 YNNKEL (reference sequence). With 4 bases clipped from V and 4 bases from J, the junction kept 3 bases outside the gene matches. CDR3 length: 13 amino acids.

The chain couples TRBV7-2 to TRBJ2-2, with 10 bases aligning to TRBD1. The CDR3 has 16 amino acids. Germline V gives CDR1 SGHTA, CDR2 FQGNSA. Trimming took 7 bases from V and 1 from J; bases not matched to a gene: 6. As DNA, the CDR3 is TGTGCCAGCACCCAATGGGACAGGGGGAACACCGGGGAGCTGTTTTTT. Translated: CASTQWDRGNTGELFF.

The chain has TRBV6-5 and TRBJ1-5; a possible D gene is TRBD1 (5 bases). The V end lost 8 bases, the J end lost 2 bases, and 7 bases lay between the germline ends. This CDR3 is 12 amino acids long. Germline V lookup: CDR1 MNHEY, CDR2 SVGAGI. DNA of the CDR3: TGTGCCAGCGGGGGGGGCAATCAGCCCCAGCATTTT. Translation gives CASGGGNQPQHF.

J is TRBJ2-2 and V is TRBV7-8; 7 bases line up with TRBD1. The CDR3 contains 15 residues. The germline gives CDR1 SGHVS, CDR2 FQNEAQ. Trimming at V came to 0 bases and at J to 6 bases, leaving 4 bases not matched to a gene. The DNA of the CDR3 is TGTGCCAGCAGCTTAGCGCCAGGGACAGCCGGGGAGCTGTTTTTT. Translation gives CASSLAPGTAGELFF.

V gene TRBV18 combines with J gene TRBJ2-1; D not resolved. This CDR3 has 15 residues. The V gene lost 2 bases and the J gene lost 6 bases, with 14 bases spanning the gap. CDR1 KGHSH and CDR2 LQKENI come from the germline V gene. CDR3 sequence: CASSPVEATSNEQFF. DNA of the CDR3: TGTGCCAGCTCACCAGTCGAGGCCACGAGCAATGAGCAGTTCTTC.

The chain combines TRBV10-3 with TRBJ1-3; 7 nucleotides agree with TRBD1. Trimming cost V 5 bases and J 0 bases; bases outside gene matches: 4. The germline V gene has CDR1 ENHRY and CDR2 SYGVKD. This CDR3 has 15 amino acids. The chain's CDR3 is CAISSGGSSGNTIYF. CDR3 sequence (DNA): TGTGCCATCAGTTCAGGGGGGAGCTCTGGAAACACCATATATTTT.

The genes are TRBV15 and TRBJ1-1, with D perhaps matching TRBD1 (5 bases). The CDR3 runs 15 residues. Trimming removed 1 base at V and 5 bases at J, with 14 bases between. The germline V gene encodes CDR1 LNHNV and CDR2 YYDKDF (reference sequence). CDR3 sequence: CATSRGRALTTEAFF. The CDR3 DNA is TGTGCCACCAGCAGAGGCAGGGCTTTAACGACTGAAGCTTTCTTT.

The rearrangement links TRBV7-9 to TRBJ1-5; D is undetermined. The germline CDR1 and CDR2 sequences are SEHNR and FQNEAQ (reference sequence). The CDR3 consists of 13 residues. V lost 5 bases, J lost 4 bases, and 9 bases lay in between. CDR3 protein: CASSGGGNQPQHF. CDR3 coding DNA: TGTGCCAGCAGCGGTGGAGGGAATCAGCCCCAGCATTTT.

V and J are TRBV4-2 and TRBJ1-6; D not resolved. V was pared by 0 bases and J by 7 bases, with 16 bases between. This CDR3 has 17 amino acids. In germline, CDR1 is LGHNA, CDR2 YNFKEQ. The CDR3 loop is CASSQDRRATENSPLHF. In DNA, the CDR3 is TGTGCCAGCAGCCAAGATCGGAGGGCCACGGAGAATTCACCCCTCCACTTT.

V usage is TRBV6-5 and J usage is TRBJ1-2, with 9 bases lining up with TRBD1. The CDR3 has 15 amino acids. Looked up from germline, CDR1 is MNHEY and CDR2 is SVGAGI. Unmatched junction bases numbered 8, after V lost 4 bases and J lost 5 bases. The DNA of the CDR3 is TGTGCCAGCAGTTCCCAACAGGGGGCTGGGTATGGCTACACCTTC. This encodes CASSSQQGAGYGYTF.

The chain recombines TRBV19 with TRBJ1-2, with 10 bases identical to TRBD1. This CDR3 is built from 15 residues. The germline gives CDR1 LNHDA, CDR2 SQIVND (reference sequence). Losses at the gene ends were 4 bases for V and 0 bases for J; bases not matched to a gene: 2. The CDR3: CASSTGQGANYGYTF. The CDR3 DNA reads TGTGCCAGTAGTACCGGACAGGGGGCTAACTATGGCTACACCTTC.

This chain joins TRBV30 and TRBJ1-6; D remains unclear. V was trimmed by 3 bases and J by 3 bases, leaving 12 bases between them. The CDR3 length is 15 residues. The germline gives CDR1 GTSNPN, CDR2 SVGIG (reference sequence). The CDR3 reads CAWRERSLYNSPLHF. CDR3 in DNA: TGTGCCTGGAGGGAACGGAGCCTCTATAATTCACCCCTCCACTTT.

The chain links TRBV28 to TRBJ2-7; no clear D. The germline CDR1 and CDR2 sequences are MDHEN and SYDVKM. The CDR3 sequence is 18 residues long. V was clipped by 1 base and J by 0 bases, with 19 bases between them. This chain's CDR3 is CASSLSPLAFRSSYEQYF. CDR3 in DNA: TGTGCCAGCAGTTTATCCCCGTTGGCATTCCGGAGCTCCTACGAGCAGTACTTC.

The chain has TRBV4-3 and TRBJ1-6, with D hard to call. Germline lookup yields CDR1 LGHNA and CDR2 YSLEER. The CDR3 has 15 residues. Trimming pared 0 bases from V and 10 bases from J, leaving 13 bases between. The CDR3 region has the DNA TGCGCCAGCAGCCAAGAAGCGGGCGTAGGATCACCCCTCCACTTT. Its protein product is CASSQEAGVGSPLHF.

This clone was recorded once. The V gene is TRBV11-2, the J gene TRBJ2-7; D is undetermined. CDR1 and CDR2 (germline): SGHAT, FQNNGV. The CDR3 is 14 residues long. Trimming took 0 bases from V and 0 from J, leaving 6 bases between them. The CDR3 loop is CASSLDSVSYEQYF. In nucleotides, the CDR3 is TGTGCCAGCAGCTTAGACAGTGTCTCCTACGAGCAGTACTTC. The variable domain in full, completed from reference TRBV11-2 and TRBJ2-7, reads EAGVAQSPRYKIIEKRQSVAFWCNPISGHATLYWYQQILGQGPKLLIQFQNNGVVDDSQLPKDRFSAERLKGVDSTLKIQPAKLEDSAVYLCASSLDSVSYEQYFGPGTRLTVT.

J is TRBJ1-3 and V is TRBV15, with TRBD1 matching over 9 bases. Unmatched junction bases numbered 10, after V lost 3 bases and J lost 7 bases. The CDR3 runs 16 residues. From germline, CDR1 is LNHNV and CDR2 YYDKDF (reference sequence). DNA for the CDR3: TGTGCCACCAGCAGCGGACAGGGGATCGAGGGCAACACCATATATTTT. This sequence encodes CATSSGQGIEGNTIYF.

This clone was counted between two and nine times. The chain has TRBV11-2 and TRBJ1-1, with 8 bases identical to TRBD1. This CDR3 region has 16 residues. The trim removed 4 bases at V and 6 bases at J, leaving 13 bases unmatched. Germline CDR1 SGHAT, CDR2 FQNNGV. The CDR3 sequence: CASSSRTGILFAEAFF. The CDR3 DNA is TGTGCCAGCAGCTCGAGGACAGGGATTTTATTCGCTGAAGCTTTCTTT.

V is TRBV6-5 and J is TRBJ1-1; D perhaps matches TRBD1 (5 bases). Germline V CDR1 and CDR2: MNHEY, SVGAGI. Deletions cut 7 bases from V and 6 bases from J, with 18 bases between. The CDR3 runs to 14 residues. The CDR3 DNA reads TGTGCCAGCAAAGACCAGGGCAGGGTCTCTGAAGCTTTCTTT. It yields the protein CASKDQGRVSEAFF.

The genes are TRBV4-3 and TRBJ1-1; D perhaps matches TRBD1 (5 bases). This CDR3 is built from 15 residues. Per germline, CDR1 LGHNA and CDR2 YSLEER. Trimming left V 3 bases short and J 3 bases short, with 14 bases between. The CDR3 loop reads CASSQGTDRDTEAFF. The CDR3 nucleotides read TGCGCCAGCAGCCAGGGAACCGACAGAGACACTGAAGCTTTCTTT.

The rearrangement joins TRBV6-5 to TRBJ1-2; weak D call: TRBD1 (5 bases). V lost 7 bases to trimming and J lost 8 bases, with 23 bases between them. In germline, CDR1 is MNHEY, CDR2 SVGAGI. This CDR3 comprises 15 residues. CDR3 in DNA: TGTGCCAGCACCATAACGCAGGGTTTAACGGGCGGCTACACCTTC. It translates to CASTITQGLTGGYTF.

This clone was seen a few times. In DNA, the CDR3 is TGTGCCTGGGTGACAGGGGGTAATCAGCCCCAGCATTTT. It encodes CAWVTGGNQPQHF. The chain carries TRBV30 and TRBJ1-5; 9 nucleotides agree with TRBD1. V was pared by 5 bases and J by 4 bases, with 3 bases of the junction left unmatched. Germline values: CDR1 GTSNPN, CDR2 SVGIG (reference sequence). The CDR3 contains 13 residues.

The chain links TRBV19 to TRBJ2-7; TRBD1 agrees at 8 bases. The CDR3 extends over 16 amino acids. The germline V gene has CDR1 LNHDA and CDR2 SQIVND (reference sequence). V shed 4 bases and J 5 bases; nucleotides not matched to a gene: 13. The CDR3 spells CASSTPDRGPFHEQYF. CDR3 nucleotide sequence: TGTGCCAGTAGTACCCCCGACAGGGGACCCTTCCACGAGCAGTACTTC.

The sample holds one count of this clone. J is TRBJ2-7 and V is TRBV20-1; maybe TRBD1 (6 bases). Germline V gene data show CDR1 as DFQATT and CDR2 as SNEGSKA (reference sequence). The V and J ends lost 3 bases and 4 bases respectively, with 22 bases between them. This CDR3 has 16 amino acids. Written as DNA, the CDR3 is TGCAGTGCTAGTCCTCGCCACCACAGGGACGGATACGAGCAGTACTTC. Residues: CSASPRHHRDGYEQYF.

The gene calls are TRBV10-3 and TRBJ1-2; D is ambiguous. V gave up 6 bases and J gave up 3 bases, with 14 bases separating them. Germline V CDR1 and CDR2: ENHRY, SYGVKD. The CDR3 runs 14 residues. CDR3 nucleotide sequence: TGTGCCATCAGAGCAGGTCCTGGGTACTATGGCTACACCTTC. Translating it yields CAIRAGPGYYGYTF.